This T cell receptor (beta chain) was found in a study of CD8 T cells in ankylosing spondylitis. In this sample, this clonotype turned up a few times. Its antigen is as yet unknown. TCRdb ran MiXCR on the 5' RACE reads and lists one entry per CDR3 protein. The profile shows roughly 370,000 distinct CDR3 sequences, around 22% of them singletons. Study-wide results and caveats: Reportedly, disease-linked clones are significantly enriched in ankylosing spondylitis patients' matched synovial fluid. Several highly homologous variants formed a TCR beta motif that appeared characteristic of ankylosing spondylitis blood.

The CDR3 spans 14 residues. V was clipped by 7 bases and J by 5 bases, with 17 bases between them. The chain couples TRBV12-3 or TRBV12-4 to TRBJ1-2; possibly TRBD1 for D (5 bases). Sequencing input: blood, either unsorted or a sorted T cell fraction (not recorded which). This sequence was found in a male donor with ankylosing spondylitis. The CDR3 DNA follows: TGTGCCAGCACCCAGGGCAGCGGCCTATATGGCTACACCTTC. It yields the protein CASTQGSGLYGYTF.